This TCR beta chain was retrieved from a study of CD8 T cells in ankylosing spondylitis. The CDR3 runs to 13 residues. Germline CDR1 reads MDHEN; CDR2 reads SYDVKM. With 5 bases removed from V and 8 bases from J, the gap between germline ends came to 15 bases. TCRdb fed the 5' RACE reads into MiXCR, producing one record per CDR3 protein. The sample contains 270,000 or so distinct CDR3 sequences, about 18% of which appear only once. The clonotype was recovered from a male donor with ankylosing spondylitis or in good health (not recorded which). The rearrangement links TRBV28 to TRBJ1-2; tentatively, D is TRBD1 (5 bases). The sequencing sample was made of blood, either unsorted or a sorted T cell fraction (not recorded which). Here the CDR3 DNA reads TGTGCCAGCAGTAATCGAGGGGACCACGGCTACACCTTC. Residues: CASSNRGDHGYTF.